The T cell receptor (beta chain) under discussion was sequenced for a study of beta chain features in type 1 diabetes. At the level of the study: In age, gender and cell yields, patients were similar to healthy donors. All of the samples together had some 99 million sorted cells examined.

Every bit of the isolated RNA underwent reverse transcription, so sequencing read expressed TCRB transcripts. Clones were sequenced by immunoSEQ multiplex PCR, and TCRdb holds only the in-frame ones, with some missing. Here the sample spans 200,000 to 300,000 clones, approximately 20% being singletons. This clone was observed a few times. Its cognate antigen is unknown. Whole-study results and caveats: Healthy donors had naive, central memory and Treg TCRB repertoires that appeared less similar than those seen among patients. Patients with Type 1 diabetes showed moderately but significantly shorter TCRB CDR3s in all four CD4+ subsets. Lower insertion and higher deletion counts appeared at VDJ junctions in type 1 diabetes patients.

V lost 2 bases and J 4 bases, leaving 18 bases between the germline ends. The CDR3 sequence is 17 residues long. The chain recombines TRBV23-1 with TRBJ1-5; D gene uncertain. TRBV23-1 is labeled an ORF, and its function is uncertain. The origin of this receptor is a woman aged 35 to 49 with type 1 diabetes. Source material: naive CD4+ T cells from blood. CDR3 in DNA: TGCGCCAGCAGTCAAAAAGAGGCCGGCAAGCCTAATCAGCCCCAGCATTTT. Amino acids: CASSQKEAGKPNQPQHF.